This T cell receptor (beta chain) was sequenced for a study of T cell repertoires in cytomegalovirus infection. Study-wide background: Both CMV infection and a matching HLA type were indicated by public TCR beta signatures.

V was trimmed by 6 bases and J by 3 bases, leaving 21 bases between them. This CDR3 is built from 16 residues. From the reads, TCRdb called clonotypes with MiXCR, one entry per CDR3 protein. The table includes hundreds of thousands of distinct CDR3 sequences, approximately 33% detected once. This clonotype has a handful of counts. Its antigen is not known. This clonotype originated in a human donor in good health (CMV status not recorded). Some clones in this sample may be carry-over from other donors' samples. This chain connects TRBV12-3 or TRBV12-4 to TRBJ2-7; the D gene is possibly TRBD1 (6 bases). The material was cultured PBMCs, obtained from culture after CMV antigen stimulation. The CDR3 sequence: CASSPRGSGLNYEQYF. CDR3 DNA sequence: TGTGCCAGCAGCCCAAGGGGGTCGGGGTTGAACTACGAGCAGTACTTC.